The 13 T cell receptor beta chains below come from one sample, sequenced in a study of T cell repertoires in cytomegalovirus infection. What these receptors recognize is not known. TCRdb passed the reads through MiXCR, listing each CDR3 protein once. The sample carries a few hundred thousand distinct CDR3 sequences, about 42% recorded once. The sequences come from cultured PBMCs, collected from culture after CMV antigen stimulation. The source of these receptors is a human donor in good health (CMV status not recorded). Some clones in this sample may be carry-over from other donors' samples.

This clonotype appeared many times. DNA for the CDR3: TGTGCCAGCAGCTTAAGGGGCCGGTCCTTCGGACTAGTGCTCAATGAGCAGTTCTTC. Encoded protein: CASSLRGRSFGLVLNEQFF. The chain carries TRBV7-2 and TRBJ2-1; 7 positions agree with TRBD2. This CDR3 has 19 amino acids. Unmatched junction bases numbered 19, after V lost 2 bases and J lost 6 bases. Germline V lookup: CDR1 SGHTA, CDR2 FQGNSA.

The chain has TRBV6-6 and TRBJ2-5; 14 bases match TRBD2. The CDR3 extends over 13 amino acids. The V and J ends lost 7 bases and 7 bases, in that order; junction bases with no gene match: 2. From germline, CDR1 is MNHNY and CDR2 SVGAGI (reference sequence). The CDR3, as DNA: TGTGCCAGCATGGGGACTAGCGGGGGGACCCAGTACTTC. Its translation: CASMGTSGGTQYF.

As concerns this clonotype: The final CDR3 position lacks the conserved phenylalanine or tryptophan, pointing to a likely read error. The J gene is TRBJ2-1, the V gene TRBV7-2; D gene ambiguous. The CDR3 runs to 16 residues. The germline V and J ends were trimmed by 0 bases and 0 bases, with 9 bases remaining between them. Germline CDR1 and CDR2: SGHTA and FQGNSA. CDR3 in amino acids: CASSLAWAPSYNEQFY. The CDR3 bases are TGTGCCAGCAGCTTAGCGTGGGCTCCCTCCTACAATGAGCAGTTCTAC.

This clonotype was observed a few times. The chain employs TRBV5-4 and TRBJ1-6, with D maybe TRBD1 (6 bases). V was clipped by 0 bases and J by 9 bases, with 13 bases between them. CDR1 is SGHNT and CDR2 is YYREEE in the germline V gene (reference sequence). This CDR3 is built from 15 residues. The CDR3, as DNA: TGTGCCAGCAGCTTGGATCGGGGGGCAGGTTCACCCCTCCACTTT. Translated, it gives CASSLDRGAGSPLHF.

For the CDR3, the DNA is TGCGCCAGCAGTGATTCCCTCCGGGGGCGACCCACAGATACGCAGTATTTT. It encodes CASSDSLRGRPTDTQYF. The chain links TRBV10-2 to TRBJ2-3; D possibly uses TRBD1 or TRBD2 (6 bases each). The germline V and J ends were trimmed by 3 bases and 2 bases, with 18 bases remaining between them. Per germline, CDR1 WSHSY and CDR2 SAAADI. The length of the CDR3 is 17 residues.

This clonotype was seen a handful of times. The junction and the germline gene differ at one end; a read error may be behind it. This rearrangement joins TRBV5-3 to TRBJ1-1; D remains unclear. TRBV5-3 is known as an ORF, though its function is uncertain. The CDR3 consists of 14 residues. The CDR3 sequence: CASSLPGGSTEAFF. Written as DNA, the CDR3 is TGTGCCAGCAGCTTACCGGGCGGGAGCACTGAAGCTTTCTTT.

V gene TRBV5-4 combines with J gene TRBJ2-3; TRBD2 aligns across 10 bases. The CDR3 is made up of 14 amino acids. The germline V gene encodes CDR1 SGHNT and CDR2 YYREEE (reference sequence). V lost 6 bases, J lost 3 bases, and 4 bases stayed unmatched. The CDR3 reads CASTASGSTDTQYF. The DNA of the CDR3 is TGTGCCAGCACCGCTAGCGGGAGTACAGATACGCAGTATTTT.

This chain links TRBV7-9 with TRBJ2-1; D is uncertain. V dropped 5 bases and J dropped 8 bases, with 16 bases sitting between them. The CDR3 has 14 amino acids. From germline, CDR1 is SEHNR and CDR2 FQNEAQ (reference sequence). The chain's CDR3 is CASSLQNWLDEQFF. In DNA form, the CDR3 reads TGTGCCAGCAGCCTCCAGAACTGGTTAGATGAGCAGTTCTTC.

The chain employs TRBV4-1 and TRBJ1-5; unclear D gene. Trimming removed 4 bases from V and 7 bases from J, with 20 bases in between. CDR3 length: 16 residues. Germline V gives CDR1 MGHRA, CDR2 YSYEKL. The CDR3 region is CASSRSETQAGQPQHF. The CDR3 nucleotides are TGCGCCAGCAGCCGCTCCGAGACCCAAGCAGGACAGCCCCAGCATTTT.

This chain links TRBV7-8 with TRBJ2-1; 8 bases agree with TRBD2. The CDR3 totals 17 residues. Losses at the gene ends were 5 bases for V and 4 bases for J; bases not matched to a gene: 13. Germline assignment: CDR1 SGHVS and CDR2 FQNEAQ. The CDR3 nucleotides read TGTGCCAGCAGCGACCGACTAGCGCCAGATGTTTACAATGAGCAGTTCTTC. Translated: CASSDRLAPDVYNEQFF.

This chain's CDR3 is CASSQTGLRTDTQYF. The CDR3, as DNA: TGCGCCAGCAGCCAGACGGGACTACGCACAGATACGCAGTATTTT. The chain is built from TRBV4-1 and TRBJ2-3, with 7 bases that match TRBD2. V shed 3 bases, J shed 1 base, and the junction held 4 bases outside the gene matches. Germline loops: CDR1 MGHRA, CDR2 YSYEKL. CDR3 length equals 15 residues.

The CDR3 protein is CASSLAGGRGNQPQHF. The CDR3 DNA sequence: TGTGCCAGCAGCTTAGCAGGGGGCCGTGGGAATCAGCCCCAGCATTTT. The rearrangement joins TRBV7-9 to TRBJ1-5; the match to TRBD1 covers 7 bases. V gave up 0 bases and J gave up 4 bases; unmatched junction bases: 6. The CDR3 runs 16 residues. CDR1 SEHNR and CDR2 FQNEAQ come from the germline V gene (reference sequence).

As regards this clonotype: A much larger clone lies a single base off, so this may be a read error. The CDR3 carries no conserved terminal phenylalanine or tryptophan, so it likely arises from a read error. The chain uses TRBV7-8 and TRBJ1-3, with D possibly being TRBD1 (5 bases). In germline, CDR1 is SGHVS, CDR2 FQNEAQ. The germline V and J ends were trimmed by 0 bases and 8 bases, with 11 bases remaining between them. This CDR3 comprises 14 residues. The CDR3 region is CASSLAGGSDTIYL. The CDR3, as DNA: TGTGCCAGCAGCTTAGCGGGGGGAAGCGACACCATATATTTA.